This entry lists 25 T cell receptor beta chains sequenced from one sample in a study of CD8+ T cells in alopecia areata. After isolation, RNA underwent reverse transcription to generate cDNA as the sequencing template. Here immunoSEQ multiplex PCR was the method, and the copy in TCRdb shows in-frame clones only, minus some. The table records more than 95,000 clones, around 64% of them present only once. Sequencing was carried out using CD4+ T cells sorted from blood. These TCRs come from a human donor in good health.

This chain connects TRBV19 to TRBJ2-1; D unresolved. CDR1 and CDR2 from the germline V gene are LNHDA and SQIVND (reference sequence). Trimming shortened V by 0 bases and J by 7 bases, and 7 bases separated the two germline ends. This CDR3 contains 13 residues. The CDR3 reads CASSIEGSNEQFF. The CDR3 DNA sequence: TGTGCCAGTAGTATAGAGGGCTCAAATGAGCAGTTCTTC.

The rearrangement links TRBV5-8 to TRBJ2-1; D unresolved. Germline V gene sequence: CDR1 SGHTS, CDR2 YDEGEE. This CDR3 comprises 17 residues. V lost 2 bases and J lost 0, with 15 bases in between. The CDR3 nucleotides read TGTGCCAGCAGCTTCTCCCCCGCGGTTGACTCCTACAATGAGCAGTTCTTC. This encodes CASSFSPAVDSYNEQFF.

The chain uses TRBV4-2 and TRBJ2-1; 9 bases line up with TRBD2. Germline V gene sequence: CDR1 LGHNA, CDR2 YNFKEQ. Trimming removed 0 bases from V and 7 bases from J; junction bases left unmatched: 10. This CDR3 spans 17 amino acids. CDR3 in amino acids: CASSQDGSGGRGNEQFF. The CDR3 coding sequence is TGTGCCAGCAGCCAAGACGGTAGCGGGGGCCGGGGAAATGAGCAGTTCTTC.

The J gene is TRBJ1-4, the V gene TRBV30; D is ambiguous. V lost 0 bases, J lost 8 bases, and 13 bases lay in between. Germline V gene lookup returns CDR1 GTSNPN and CDR2 SVGIG (reference sequence). CDR3 length: 14 amino acids. Written as DNA, the CDR3 is TGTGCCTGGAGTGTGGGCCTCCCGGGGGAAAAACTGTTTTTT. Protein sequence: CAWSVGLPGEKLFF.

This chain uses TRBV2 with TRBJ1-2; maybe TRBD1 (5 bases). Germline V gives CDR1 SNHLY, CDR2 FYNNEI. Trimming removed 4 bases at V and 10 bases at J, with 13 bases between. The CDR3 sequence is 12 residues long. The DNA for the CDR3 is TGTGCCAGCAGTGTGCAGGGATACTCCTACACCTTC. Translation gives CASSVQGYSYTF.

The CDR3 sequence: CSVTKGTGNNQPQHF. The CDR3 DNA follows: TGCAGCGTGACCAAAGGGACAGGGAACAATCAGCCCCAGCATTTT. The chain recombines TRBV29-1 with TRBJ1-5; TRBD1 aligns across 9 bases. Germline trimming cut 6 bases from V and 3 bases from J; bases unmatched to any gene: 9. The germline CDR1 and CDR2 sequences are SQVTM and ANQGSEA. This CDR3 contains 15 residues.

This rearrangement joins TRBV29-1 to TRBJ1-1; D is uncertain. Germline V gene lookup returns CDR1 SQVTM and CDR2 ANQGSEA. V was pared by 6 bases and J by 2 bases, with 7 bases between. The CDR3 is 11 amino acids. Written as DNA, the CDR3 is TGCAGCGTCATGGTTAACACTGAAGCTTTCTTT. Protein product: CSVMVNTEAFF.

The chain couples TRBV29-1 to TRBJ2-3; 11 nucleotides line up with TRBD2. CDR1 and CDR2 from the germline V gene are SQVTM and ANQGSEA. The CDR3 sequence is 14 residues long. V was clipped by 6 bases and J by 1 base; unmatched bases: 3. The CDR3 bases are TGCAGCGTACAACTAGCGGGGGGCACAGATACGCAGTATTTT. Protein sequence: CSVQLAGGTDTQYF.

This chain connects TRBV27 to TRBJ1-6; TRBD1 matches 12 bases. The CDR3 runs 18 residues. Germline CDR1 reads MNHEY; CDR2 reads SMNVEV (reference sequence). Trimming cost V 5 bases and J 7 bases; bases outside gene matches: 12. CDR3 in amino acids: CASSPAGTGGVMNSPLHF. The CDR3, as DNA: TGTGCCAGCAGTCCAGCCGGGACAGGGGGCGTAATGAATTCACCCCTCCACTTT.

This clone was recorded only once. The gene calls are TRBV9 and TRBJ2-2; possibly TRBD2 for D (6 bases). The CDR3 spans 17 residues. The V gene's germline CDR1 is SGDLS and CDR2 YYNGEE. The germline V and J ends were trimmed by 4 bases and 0 bases, with 16 bases remaining between them. The DNA of the CDR3 is TGTGCCAGCAGCCCCCGCGGGGCCAACGCGAACACCGGGGAGCTGTTTTTT. It encodes CASSPRGANANTGELFF.

The gene calls are TRBV5-4 and TRBJ1-1; tentative D call: TRBD1 (6 bases). Trimming took off 0 bases at V and 2 bases at J, with 11 bases between the two ends. Germline V lookup: CDR1 SGHNT, CDR2 YYREEE (reference sequence). The CDR3 is made up of 15 amino acids. The CDR3 DNA is TGTGCCAGCAGCTTGGAACCGGGACAAAACACTGAAGCTTTCTTT. Residues: CASSLEPGQNTEAFF.

CDR3 region: CSVDGRAYNEQFF. The CDR3 DNA sequence: TGCAGCGTTGACGGCAGGGCCTACAATGAGCAGTTCTTC. The chain couples TRBV29-1 to TRBJ2-1; TRBD1 might be the D (5 bases). The CDR3 is 13 amino acids. CDR1 and CDR2 (germline): SQVTM, ANQGSEA. The V end was cut by 3 bases, the J end by 2 bases, with 8 bases between.

This rearrangement joins TRBV6-1 to TRBJ2-1; D gene ambiguous. The CDR3 loop spans 15 amino acids. Looked up from germline, CDR1 is MNHNS and CDR2 is SASEGT. Trimming stripped 0 bases from V and 4 bases from J, with 10 bases between. Written as DNA, the CDR3 is TGTGCCAGCAGTGAAGCGCCGAGATCTTACAATGAGCAGTTCTTC. Translation: CASSEAPRSYNEQFF.

The gene calls are TRBV29-1 and TRBJ1-1, with D perhaps TRBD1 (5 bases). CDR1 is SQVTM, CDR2 ANQGSEA, per germline. Trimming stripped 6 bases from V and 2 bases from J, with 19 bases between. The CDR3 runs 15 residues. The DNA for the CDR3 is TGCAGCGTGGAATACAGTCCCCAGGGAAACACTGAAGCTTTCTTT. Protein: CSVEYSPQGNTEAFF.

The chain employs TRBV11-2 and TRBJ2-3; 9 bases fit TRBD2. Germline V gene sequence: CDR1 SGHAT, CDR2 FQNNGV. The length of the CDR3 is 15 residues. V was clipped by 5 bases and J by 2 bases; unmatched bases: 5. CDR3 residues: CASSRAGGFTDTQYF. CDR3 coding DNA: TGTGCCAGCAGCCGAGCGGGGGGCTTCACAGATACGCAGTATTTT.

The chain recombines TRBV4-2 with TRBJ2-5; possibly TRBD1 for D (6 bases). The germline gives CDR1 LGHNA, CDR2 YNFKEQ. V gave up 3 bases and J gave up 5 bases, with 10 bases separating them. The CDR3 is 13 residues long. The CDR3 spells CASSQRRGETQYF. The CDR3 nucleotides read TGTGCCAGCAGCCAGAGAAGGGGGGAGACCCAGTACTTC.

This sequence joins TRBV10-3 and TRBJ2-7; TRBD2 agrees at 10 bases. V gave up 8 bases and J gave up 3 bases; unmatched junction bases: 13. The CDR3 length is 16 residues. Looked up from germline, CDR1 is ENHRY and CDR2 is SYGVKD. The CDR3 bases are TGTGCCATCTCCGGGACTAGCGTGCCTAGGGTCTACGAGCAGTACTTC. This translates into CAISGTSVPRVYEQYF.

The chain employs TRBV29-1 and TRBJ2-7; perhaps TRBD1 as D (6 bases). The V gene's germline CDR1 is SQVTM and CDR2 ANQGSEA. CDR3 length equals 12 residues. Trimming took off 2 bases at V and 6 bases at J, with 11 bases between the two ends. The CDR3 spells CSVEWGRGEQYF. Written as DNA, the CDR3 is TGCAGCGTTGAATGGGGGCGCGGCGAGCAGTACTTC.

V and J are TRBV27 and TRBJ1-2; D gene ambiguous. The CDR3 is made up of 15 amino acids. The germline V gene encodes CDR1 MNHEY and CDR2 SMNVEV (reference sequence). Trimming left V 5 bases short and J 4 bases short, with 17 bases between. The CDR3 is CASSPRTPRSYGYTF. Written as DNA, the CDR3 is TGTGCCAGCAGTCCGCGGACCCCTCGGAGCTATGGCTACACCTTC.

The chain has TRBV7-2 and TRBJ2-7, with D tentatively TRBD2 (5 bases). The V and J ends lost 1 base and 3 bases respectively, with 16 bases between them. Looked up from germline, CDR1 is SGHTA and CDR2 is FQGNSA. The CDR3 runs 16 residues. The CDR3 sequence is CASSLGWVGLRYEQYF. CDR3 in DNA: TGTGCCAGCAGCTTAGGATGGGTAGGACTCCGCTACGAGCAGTACTTC. The entire variable domain, with the rest obtained from reference TRBV7-2 and TRBJ2-7, is as follows: GAGVSQSPSNKVTEKGKDVELRCDPISGHTALYWYRQSLGQGLEFLIYFQGNSAPDKSGLPSDRFSAERTGGSVSTLTIQRTQQEDSAVYLCASSLGWVGLRYEQYFGPGTRLTVT.

This clone was recorded once. The chain has TRBV30 and TRBJ2-7; TRBD2 matches at 7 bases. This CDR3 contains 16 residues. Trimming removed 0 bases from V and 3 bases from J; junction bases left unmatched: 11. Germline-derived CDR1 and CDR2 are GTSNPN and SVGIG (reference sequence). The CDR3 sequence is CAWSVSSGGGVYEQYF. CDR3 DNA sequence: TGTGCCTGGAGTGTGAGCTCGGGAGGAGGGGTCTACGAGCAGTACTTC.

CDR3 sequence: CASSPGDRGAEAFF. The CDR3 DNA is TGTGCCAGCAGCCCCGGCGACAGGGGCGCCGAAGCTTTCTTT. V is TRBV28 and J is TRBJ1-1, with 8 bases that match TRBD1. V shed 6 bases and J 8 bases; nucleotides not matched to a gene: 11. The CDR3 spans 14 residues. Germline V gives CDR1 MDHEN, CDR2 SYDVKM.

J is TRBJ2-4 and V is TRBV18; D remains unclear. This CDR3 spans 12 amino acids. Germline V CDR1 and CDR2: KGHSH, LQKENI. The V and J ends lost 2 bases and 8 bases respectively, with 7 bases between them. The CDR3 DNA sequence: TGTGCCAGCTCACCAGGGTTGGACATTCAGTACTTC. Amino acid sequence: CASSPGLDIQYF.

The J gene is TRBJ2-7, the V gene TRBV14; D is undetermined. The V gene lost 1 base and the J gene lost 8 bases, with 12 bases spanning the gap. The CDR3 extends over 13 amino acids. Germline V lookup: CDR1 SGHDN, CDR2 FVKESK. CDR3 region: CASSQVGGRKQYF. Written as DNA, the CDR3 is TGTGCCAGCAGCCAAGTGGGCGGTCGGAAGCAGTACTTC. The whole variable domain, filled in from reference TRBV14 and TRBJ2-7, reads EAGVTQFPSHSVIEKGQTVTLRCDPISGHDNLYWYRRVMGKEIKFLLHFVKESKQDESGMPNNRFLAERTGGTYSTLKVQPAELEDSGVYFCASSQVGGRKQYFGPGTRLTVT.

The chain recombines TRBV4-1 with TRBJ1-2; D is possibly TRBD1 (6 bases). Germline CDR1 MGHRA, CDR2 YSYEKL. The V end was cut by 3 bases, the J end by 2 bases, with 13 bases between. CDR3 length: 15 amino acids. CDR3 sequence (DNA): TGCGCCAGCAGCCACCCCGCGGGGGCCAACTATGGCTACACCTTC. Amino acid sequence: CASSHPAGANYGYTF.